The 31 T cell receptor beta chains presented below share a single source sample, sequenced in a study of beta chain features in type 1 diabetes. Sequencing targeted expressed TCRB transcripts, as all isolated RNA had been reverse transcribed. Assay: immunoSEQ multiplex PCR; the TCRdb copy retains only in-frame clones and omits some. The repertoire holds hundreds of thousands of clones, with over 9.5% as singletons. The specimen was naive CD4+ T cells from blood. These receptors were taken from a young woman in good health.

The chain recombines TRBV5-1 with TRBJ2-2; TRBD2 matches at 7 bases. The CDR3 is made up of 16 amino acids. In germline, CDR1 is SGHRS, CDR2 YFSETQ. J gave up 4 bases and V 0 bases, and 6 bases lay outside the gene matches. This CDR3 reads CASSLEAGVVTGELFF. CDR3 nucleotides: TGCGCCAGCAGCTTGGAGGCGGGAGTAGTCACCGGGGAGCTGTTTTTT.

Here the CDR3 reads CATWLGGEQYF. CDR3 nucleotides: TGTGCCACCTGGCTTGGGGGCGAGCAGTACTTC. The chain combines TRBV10-3 with TRBJ2-7; D possibly uses TRBD1 or TRBD2 (5 bases each). The V gene lost 10 bases and the J gene lost 6 bases, with 13 bases spanning the gap. Looked up from germline, CDR1 is ENHRY and CDR2 is SYGVKD. The CDR3 is made up of 11 amino acids.

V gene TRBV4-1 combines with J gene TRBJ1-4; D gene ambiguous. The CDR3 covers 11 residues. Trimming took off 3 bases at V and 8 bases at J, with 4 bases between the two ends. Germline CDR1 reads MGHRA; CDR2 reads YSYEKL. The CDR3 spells CASSQREKLFF. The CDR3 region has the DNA TGCGCCAGCAGCCAGAGGGAAAAACTGTTTTTT.

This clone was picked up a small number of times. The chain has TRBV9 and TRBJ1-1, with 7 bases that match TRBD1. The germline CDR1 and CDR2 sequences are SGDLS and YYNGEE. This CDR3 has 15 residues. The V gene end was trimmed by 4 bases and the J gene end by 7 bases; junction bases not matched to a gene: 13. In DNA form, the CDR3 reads TGTGCCAGCAGCACCTCGATCAACGACAGGGATGAAGCTTTCTTT. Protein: CASSTSINDRDEAFF. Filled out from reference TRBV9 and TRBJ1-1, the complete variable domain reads DSGVTQTPKHLITATGQRVTLRCSPRSGDLSVYWYQQSLDQGLQFLIQYYNGEERAKGNILERFSAQQFPDLHSELNLSSLELGDSALYFCASSTSINDRDEAFFGQGTRLTVV.

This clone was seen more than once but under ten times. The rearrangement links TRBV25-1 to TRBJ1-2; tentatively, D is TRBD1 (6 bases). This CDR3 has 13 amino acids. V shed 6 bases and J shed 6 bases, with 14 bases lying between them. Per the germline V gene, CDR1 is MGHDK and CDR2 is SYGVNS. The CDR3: CASRAQGIDGYTF. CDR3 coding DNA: TGTGCCAGCAGGGCCCAGGGGATTGATGGCTACACCTTC.

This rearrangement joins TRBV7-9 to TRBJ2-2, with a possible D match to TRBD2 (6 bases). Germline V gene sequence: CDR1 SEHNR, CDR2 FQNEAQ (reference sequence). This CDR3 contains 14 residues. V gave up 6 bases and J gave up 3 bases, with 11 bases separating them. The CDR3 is CASRRDGDTGELFF. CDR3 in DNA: TGTGCCAGCAGGCGGGACGGGGACACCGGGGAGCTGTTTTTT.

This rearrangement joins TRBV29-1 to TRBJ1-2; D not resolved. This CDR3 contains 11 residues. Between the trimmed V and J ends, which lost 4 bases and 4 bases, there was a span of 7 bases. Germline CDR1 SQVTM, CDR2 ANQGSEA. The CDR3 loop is CSVGGIYGYTF. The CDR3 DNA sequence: TGCAGCGTTGGAGGGATCTATGGCTACACCTTC.

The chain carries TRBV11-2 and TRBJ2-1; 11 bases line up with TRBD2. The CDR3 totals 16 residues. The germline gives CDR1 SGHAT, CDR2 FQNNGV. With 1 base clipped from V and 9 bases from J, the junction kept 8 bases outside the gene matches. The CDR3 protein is CASSLVSGRASGEQFF. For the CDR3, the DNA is TGTGCCAGCAGCTTAGTTAGCGGGAGGGCCTCGGGTGAGCAGTTCTTC.

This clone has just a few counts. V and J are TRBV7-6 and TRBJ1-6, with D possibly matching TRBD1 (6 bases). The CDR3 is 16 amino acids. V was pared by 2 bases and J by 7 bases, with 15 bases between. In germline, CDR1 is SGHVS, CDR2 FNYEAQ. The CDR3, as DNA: TGTGCCAGCAGCTTAAGGAGCCGGGGGACAAATTCACCCCTCCACTTT. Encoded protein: CASSLRSRGTNSPLHF.

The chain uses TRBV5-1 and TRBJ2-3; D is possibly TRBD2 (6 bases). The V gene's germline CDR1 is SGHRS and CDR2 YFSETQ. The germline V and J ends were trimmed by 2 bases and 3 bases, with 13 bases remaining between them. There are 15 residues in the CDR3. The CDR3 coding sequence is TGCGCCAGCAGCTTCCAAGGGAGGTGGACAGATACGCAGTATTTT. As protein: CASSFQGRWTDTQYF.

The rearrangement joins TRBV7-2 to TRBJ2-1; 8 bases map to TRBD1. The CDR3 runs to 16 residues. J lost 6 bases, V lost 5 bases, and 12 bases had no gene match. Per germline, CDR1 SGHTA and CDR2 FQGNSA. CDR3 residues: CASSRTGTGGANEQFF. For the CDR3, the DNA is TGTGCCAGCAGCAGGACTGGGACAGGCGGGGCCAATGAGCAGTTCTTC.

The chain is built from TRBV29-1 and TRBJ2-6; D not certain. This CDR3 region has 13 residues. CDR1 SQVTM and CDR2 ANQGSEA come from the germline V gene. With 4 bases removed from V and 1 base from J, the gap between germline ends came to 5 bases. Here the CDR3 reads CSVAISGANVLTF. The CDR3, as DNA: TGCAGCGTTGCGATTTCTGGGGCCAACGTCCTGACTTTC.

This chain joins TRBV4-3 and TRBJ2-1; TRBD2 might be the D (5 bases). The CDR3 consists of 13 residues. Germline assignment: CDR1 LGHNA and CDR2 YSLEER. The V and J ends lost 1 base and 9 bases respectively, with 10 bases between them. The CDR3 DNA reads TGCGCCAGCAGCCAAGTTCTAGCCGGTGAGCAGTTCTTC. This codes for CASSQVLAGEQFF.

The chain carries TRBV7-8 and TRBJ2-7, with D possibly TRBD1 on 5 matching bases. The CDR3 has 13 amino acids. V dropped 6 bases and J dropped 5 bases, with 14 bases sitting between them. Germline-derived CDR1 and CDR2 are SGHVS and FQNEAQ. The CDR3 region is CASRSTVGHEQYF. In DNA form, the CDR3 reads TGTGCCAGCAGATCGACAGTGGGCCACGAGCAGTACTTC.

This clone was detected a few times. The CDR3 loop reads CATRSAGANVLTF. Here the CDR3 DNA reads TGTGCCACCCGGAGTGCAGGGGCCAACGTCCTGACTTTC. V usage is TRBV2 and J usage is TRBJ2-6; D gene uncertain. The CDR3 covers 13 residues. CDR1 and CDR2 from the germline V gene are SNHLY and FYNNEI. Trimming took off 10 bases at V and 4 bases at J, with 11 bases between the two ends.

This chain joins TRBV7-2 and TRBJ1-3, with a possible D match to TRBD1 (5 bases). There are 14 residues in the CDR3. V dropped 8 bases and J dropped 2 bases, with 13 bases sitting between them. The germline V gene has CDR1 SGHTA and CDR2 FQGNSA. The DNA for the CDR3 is TGTGCCAGCGGACAAAACAGTGCTGGAAACACCATATATTTT. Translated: CASGQNSAGNTIYF. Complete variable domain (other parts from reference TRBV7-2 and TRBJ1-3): GAGVSQSPSNKVTEKGKDVELRCDPISGHTALYWYRQSLGQGLEFLIYFQGNSAPDKSGLPSDRFSAERTGGSVSTLTIQRTQQEDSAVYLCASGQNSAGNTIYFGEGSWLTVV.

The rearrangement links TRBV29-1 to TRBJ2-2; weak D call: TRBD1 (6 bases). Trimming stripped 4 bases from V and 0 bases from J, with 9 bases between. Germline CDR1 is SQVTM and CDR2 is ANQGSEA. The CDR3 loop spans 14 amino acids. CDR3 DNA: TGCAGCGTTGCCAGACAGGCGAACACCGGGGAGCTGTTTTTT. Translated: CSVARQANTGELFF.

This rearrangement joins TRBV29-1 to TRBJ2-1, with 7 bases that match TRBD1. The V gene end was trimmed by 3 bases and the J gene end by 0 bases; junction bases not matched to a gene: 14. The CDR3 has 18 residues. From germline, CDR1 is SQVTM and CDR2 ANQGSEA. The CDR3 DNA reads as TGCAGCGTTGACTCGGGACAGATTATTTTGAGCTCCTACAATGAGCAGTTCTTC. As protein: CSVDSGQIILSSYNEQFF.

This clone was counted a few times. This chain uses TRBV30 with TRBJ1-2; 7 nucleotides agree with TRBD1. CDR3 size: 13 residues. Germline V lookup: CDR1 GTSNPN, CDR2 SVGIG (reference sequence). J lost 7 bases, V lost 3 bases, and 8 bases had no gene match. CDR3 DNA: TGTGCCTGGAGGCATAAGGGGGCGCCTGGCTACACCTTC. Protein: CAWRHKGAPGYTF.

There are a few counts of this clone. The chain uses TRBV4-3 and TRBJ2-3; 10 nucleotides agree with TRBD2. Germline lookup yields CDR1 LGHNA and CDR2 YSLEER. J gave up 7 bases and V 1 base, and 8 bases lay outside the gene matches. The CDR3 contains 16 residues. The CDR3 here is CASSQVYPSGSYTQYF. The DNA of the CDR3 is TGCGCCAGCAGCCAAGTTTATCCTAGCGGGAGCTATACGCAGTATTTT.

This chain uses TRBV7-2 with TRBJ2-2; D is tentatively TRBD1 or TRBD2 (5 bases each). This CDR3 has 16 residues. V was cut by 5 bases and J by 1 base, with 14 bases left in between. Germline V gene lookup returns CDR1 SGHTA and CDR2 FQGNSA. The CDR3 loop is CASSASGTVNTGELFF. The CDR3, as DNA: TGTGCCAGCAGCGCTTCCGGGACGGTGAACACCGGGGAGCTGTTTTTT.

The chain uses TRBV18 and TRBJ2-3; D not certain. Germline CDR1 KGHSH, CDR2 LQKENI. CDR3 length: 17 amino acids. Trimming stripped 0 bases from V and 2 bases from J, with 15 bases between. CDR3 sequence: CASSPPVPRPDTDTQYF. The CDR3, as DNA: TGTGCCAGCTCACCACCGGTCCCCAGACCTGACACAGATACGCAGTATTTT. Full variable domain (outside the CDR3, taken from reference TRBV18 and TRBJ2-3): NAGVMQNPRHLVRRRGQEARLRCSPMKGHSHVYWYRQLPEEGLKFMVYLQKENIIDESGMPKERFSAEFPKEGPSILRIQQVVRGDSAAYFCASSPPVPRPDTDTQYFGPGTRLTVL.

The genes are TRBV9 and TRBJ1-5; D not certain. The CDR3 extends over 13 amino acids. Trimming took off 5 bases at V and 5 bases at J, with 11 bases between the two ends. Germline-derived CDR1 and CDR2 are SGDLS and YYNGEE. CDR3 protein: CASSLGSYQPQHF. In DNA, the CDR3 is TGTGCCAGCAGTCTCGGGAGTTATCAGCCCCAGCATTTT.

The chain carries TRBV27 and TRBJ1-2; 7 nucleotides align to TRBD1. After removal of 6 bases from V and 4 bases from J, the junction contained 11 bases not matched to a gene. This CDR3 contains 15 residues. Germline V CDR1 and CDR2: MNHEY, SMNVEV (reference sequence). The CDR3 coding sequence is TGTGCCAGCAGCGCTCTGGACAGGTCATCCTATGGCTACACCTTC. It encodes CASSALDRSSYGYTF.

CDR3 coding DNA: TGTGCCTGGCCGGACCGATCCGGCAAGACAGATACGCAGTATTTT. As protein: CAWPDRSGKTDTQYF. J is TRBJ2-3 and V is TRBV2; D call uncertain. The CDR3 extends over 15 amino acids. V gave up 11 bases and J gave up 3 bases, with 21 bases separating them. Germline-derived CDR1 and CDR2 are SNHLY and FYNNEI.

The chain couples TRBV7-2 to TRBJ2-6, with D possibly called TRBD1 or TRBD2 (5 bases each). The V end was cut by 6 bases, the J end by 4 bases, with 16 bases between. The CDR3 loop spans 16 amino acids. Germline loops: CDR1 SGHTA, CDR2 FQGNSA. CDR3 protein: CASSRRMGTGANVLTF. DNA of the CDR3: TGTGCCAGCAGTCGCCGAATGGGGACGGGGGCCAACGTCCTGACTTTC.

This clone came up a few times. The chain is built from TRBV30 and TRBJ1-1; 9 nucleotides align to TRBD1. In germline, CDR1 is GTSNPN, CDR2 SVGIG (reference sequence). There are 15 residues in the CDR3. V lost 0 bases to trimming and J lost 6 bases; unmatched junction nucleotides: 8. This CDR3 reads CAWSVLGTGLAEAFF. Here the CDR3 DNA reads TGTGCCTGGAGTGTACTGGGGACAGGGCTTGCTGAAGCTTTCTTT.

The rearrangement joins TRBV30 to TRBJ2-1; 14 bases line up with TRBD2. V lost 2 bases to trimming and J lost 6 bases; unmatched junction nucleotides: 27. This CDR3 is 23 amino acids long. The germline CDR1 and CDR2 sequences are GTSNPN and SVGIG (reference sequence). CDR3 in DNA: TGTGCCTGGAGTCGACGAATTAAGACCGCCGGGACTAGCGGGAGAGTAGGTGGCAATGAGCAGTTCTTC. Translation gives CAWSRRIKTAGTSGRVGGNEQFF. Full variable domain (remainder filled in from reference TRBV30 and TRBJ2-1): SQTIHQWPATLVQPVGSPLSLECTVEGTSNPNLYWYRQAAGRGLQLLFYSVGIGQISSEVPQNLSASRPQDRQFILSSKKLLLSDSGFYLCAWSRRIKTAGTSGRVGGNEQFFGPGTRLTVL.

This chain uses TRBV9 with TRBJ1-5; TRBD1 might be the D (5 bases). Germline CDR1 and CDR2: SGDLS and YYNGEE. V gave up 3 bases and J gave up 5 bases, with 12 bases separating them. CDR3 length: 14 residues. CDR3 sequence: CASSEGTGDQPQHF. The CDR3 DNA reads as TGTGCCAGCAGCGAGGGGACGGGGGATCAGCCCCAGCATTTT.

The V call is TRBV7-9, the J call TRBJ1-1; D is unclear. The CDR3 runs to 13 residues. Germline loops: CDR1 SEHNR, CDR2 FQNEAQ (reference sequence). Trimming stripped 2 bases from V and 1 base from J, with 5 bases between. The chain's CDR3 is CASSLMENTEAFF. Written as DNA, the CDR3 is TGTGCCAGCAGCTTAATGGAGAACACTGAAGCTTTCTTT.

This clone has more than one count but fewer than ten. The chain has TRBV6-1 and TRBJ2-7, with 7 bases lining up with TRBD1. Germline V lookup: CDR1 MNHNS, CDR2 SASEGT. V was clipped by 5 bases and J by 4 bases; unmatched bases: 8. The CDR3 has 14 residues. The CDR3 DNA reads TGTGCCAGCAGTAGGGGGCAGGGGTTATACGAGCAGTACGTC. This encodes CASSRGQGLYEQYV.